The subject of this entry is one T cell receptor beta chain. Antigen unknown. The sample is drawn from a study of T-cell memory formation after mild COVID-19. Each CDR3 protein is one row after TCRdb ran MiXCR on the 5' RACE reads. The sample carries approximately 350,000 distinct CDR3 sequences, around 30% recorded once. The CDR3 extends over 16 amino acids. The germline gives CDR1 SGDLS, CDR2 YYNGEE. Germline trimming cut 0 bases from V and 4 bases from J; bases unmatched to any gene: 5. Study-wide results and limits: The authors left the SARS-CoV-2 specificity of second-wave clones peaking on day 37 unconfirmed. Some responding clones appeared in pre-infection memory, suggesting cross-reactive memory joined.

The sequencing sample was made of PBMCs or a T cell subset sorted from them (not recorded which). This clonotype was obtained from an adult woman who had mild COVID-19 (a few samples of this study predate the infection). Cell type and time point are not known. This chain links TRBV9 with TRBJ2-1, with 9 bases fitting TRBD1. This CDR3 is CASSVVGTGFYNEQFF. The CDR3 DNA reads as TGTGCCAGCAGCGTAGTAGGGACAGGGTTTTACAATGAGCAGTTCTTC.